This T cell receptor (beta chain) was found in a study of cytomegalovirus exposure and HLA in healthy donors (TCRdb year 2017). General notes on the study: According to a later analysis, one platform produced both the 110 or so validation repertoires and the 700 or so repertoires of the first cohort. Along with the approximately 650-subject first cohort, a separate validation cohort of some 130 different subjects was used. To predict cytomegalovirus infection status, the study brought together high-throughput TCR immunosequencing, statistical association of individual TCRs with disease status, and machine learning. The study aimed to test whether cataloging public T cell receptors could reveal signatures of past pathogen exposure.

Donors formed part of the validation cohort, which comprised about 130 subjects and was distinct from the first cohort of over 500 subjects. The library was obtained by the immunoSEQ multiplex PCR assay. For the original study's pipeline: A statistical classification framework was built to diagnose cytomegalovirus status from the catalog of TCR beta chain sequences. Held by TCRdb, this immuneACCESS table contains in-frame sequences only and omits some clones. Under half of the omission traces to an unresolved V gene where checked; the cause of the rest is unknown. The V and J calls and clone size were taken over from that table, and D and trimming were inferred from the DNA. For this sample there are 150,000 to 200,000 clones; 84% appear just once. The ten largest clonotypes hold around 15% of the sample. Worth noting for this clone: Its target antigen remains unknown. No per-base quality is available; no much larger clone lies one base away.

The full study reports these points: While some public TCRs were present in many individuals, most TCR sequences turned up only very rarely across donors. In the study, some 160 TCR beta chains were listed as associated with cytomegalovirus. All 120 or so repertoires were used to score co-occurrence in the validation cohort in a later analysis, because that analysis had no HLA typing for the cohort. Subsequent analysis determined that TCRs grouped into clusters in the first cohort also showed a tendency toward co-occurrence across the approximately 120 validation repertoires, and about 94% of cluster scores exceeded 0. The classifier was reported to diagnose cytomegalovirus status with high specificity and sensitivity in both the original cohort and the validation cohort. A few of the identified cytomegalovirus-associated TCR beta chains were confirmed in vitro to be specific for cytomegalovirus antigens. The authors suggested that the approach could potentially be generalized to other disease states and immunological phenotypes.

From a lookup of the germline V gene, CDR1 and CDR2 are MNHNS and SASEGT. CDR3 length: 15 amino acids, cysteine to phenylalanine. Only the CDR3 portion is preserved as DNA: 45 bases, with reading frame beginning at the first base. V and J are truncated by 6 bases and 3 bases respectively, leaving an intervening sequence of 14 bases. The origin of this receptor is a woman aged 30 to 39 in good health and CMV-seropositive. Sequencing used PBMCs. Rearrangement joined TRBV6-1 to TRBJ1-4; the D gene identity is not certain. The bases read TGTGCCAGCAGCAGAAACAGTCTGGCTAATGAAAAACTGTTTTTT. Its protein product is CASSRNSLANEKLFF.